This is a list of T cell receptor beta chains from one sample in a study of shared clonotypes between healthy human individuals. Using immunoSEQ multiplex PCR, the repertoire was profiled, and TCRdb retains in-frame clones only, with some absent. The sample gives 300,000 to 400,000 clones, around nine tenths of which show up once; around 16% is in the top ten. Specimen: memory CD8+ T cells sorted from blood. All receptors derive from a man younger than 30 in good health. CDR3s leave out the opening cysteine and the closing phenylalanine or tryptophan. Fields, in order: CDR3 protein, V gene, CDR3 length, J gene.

ASSRQANSGNTIY TRBV7-8 13 TRBJ1-3
ASSLYSPASQETQY TRBV5-1 14 TRBJ2-5
ASRVVGGRYGADRDYEQY TRBV14 18 TRBJ2-7
ASRSGQLETQY TRBV5-1 11 TRBJ2-5
AWEDGGNQPQH TRBV30 11 TRBJ1-5
ASSVGASNSPLH TRBV9 12 TRBJ1-6
ASSLQGSGNTIY TRBV7-9 12 TRBJ1-3
ASSLGLAETDTQY TRBV7-6 13 TRBJ2-3
ASSQLAGQGENTEAF TRBV4-1 15 TRBJ1-1
ASSLDYRYEQY TRBV11-3 11 TRBJ2-7
SVEDLTNYGYT TRBV29-1 11 TRBJ1-2
ASSLNTGVQETQY TRBV5-1 13 TRBJ2-5
ASSPPASGRAIPTYEQY TRBV11-2 17 TRBJ2-7
ASSQESGHTNTEAF TRBV4-1 14 TRBJ1-1
ASSFAGPSGNTIY TRBV12-1 13 TRBJ1-3
ASSPANREGYGYT TRBV18 13 TRBJ1-2
ASSHPQGGEQF TRBV4-1 11 TRBJ2-1
ASSQDGSSSYEQY TRBV4-3 13 TRBJ2-7
ASSRERASEQY TRBV4-1 11 TRBJ2-7
ASSLGNEQF TRBV7-6 9 TRBJ2-1
ASSSGGTQY TRBV5-6 9 TRBJ2-3
ASSLVTGTGYNEQF TRBV5-1 14 TRBJ2-1
ASSSHPERDNEQF TRBV13 13 TRBJ2-1
ASSYQAGGRQETQY TRBV6-5 14 TRBJ2-5
ASSSLTGGAGVNTEAF TRBV28 16 TRBJ1-1
ASSQNTGELF TRBV9 10 TRBJ2-2
SVEGAIGAEETQY TRBV29-1 13 TRBJ2-5
ASSPWGLALHNEQF TRBV4-1 14 TRBJ2-1
ASSLPRDYEQY TRBV7-9 11 TRBJ2-7
ASSPPSSGKDTEAF TRBV18 14 TRBJ1-1
ASTDSDSSYEQY TRBV28 12 TRBJ2-7
ASSFGSNHNEQF TRBV6-1 12 TRBJ2-1
ASSSAGQGGYYEQY TRBV13 14 TRBJ2-7
ASSHSPRDSPYNEQF TRBV14 15 TRBJ2-1
ASIMGYGETQY TRBV6-6 11 TRBJ2-5
ASSLGVTEAQY TRBV7-9 11 TRBJ2-5
AWGEGVSTDTQY TRBV30 12 TRBJ2-3
ASLGQPNSYEQY TRBV2 12 TRBJ2-7
ASSLDQKETQY TRBV5-6 11 TRBJ2-5
ASSGSSQGSPYNEQF TRBV6-4 15 TRBJ2-1
AWKSATEAF TRBV30 9 TRBJ1-1
AWSQTGTVREKLF TRBV30 13 TRBJ1-4
ASSEAREGWSTDTQY TRBV2 15 TRBJ2-3
ASSLSGNYGYT TRBV27 11 TRBJ1-2
ASSQDLLGTYFYEQY TRBV4-1 15 TRBJ2-7
ASSSSEIGLH TRBV7-9 10 TRBJ1-6
AWSVGTSYEQY TRBV30 11 TRBJ2-7
ASSMDSLGPLH TRBV10-1 11 TRBJ1-6
ASSWGTYLNYGYT TRBV7-2 13 TRBJ1-2
ASSGVPGTGGTNEKLF TRBV5-6 16 TRBJ1-4
ASSWTPTGEAF TRBV19 11 TRBJ1-1
ASSPPGISTGELF TRBV7-9 13 TRBJ2-2
ASNPGNQETQY TRBV2 11 TRBJ2-5
ASSLVPYEQY TRBV7-2 10 TRBJ2-7
ASSDWTVDEQY TRBV2 11 TRBJ2-7